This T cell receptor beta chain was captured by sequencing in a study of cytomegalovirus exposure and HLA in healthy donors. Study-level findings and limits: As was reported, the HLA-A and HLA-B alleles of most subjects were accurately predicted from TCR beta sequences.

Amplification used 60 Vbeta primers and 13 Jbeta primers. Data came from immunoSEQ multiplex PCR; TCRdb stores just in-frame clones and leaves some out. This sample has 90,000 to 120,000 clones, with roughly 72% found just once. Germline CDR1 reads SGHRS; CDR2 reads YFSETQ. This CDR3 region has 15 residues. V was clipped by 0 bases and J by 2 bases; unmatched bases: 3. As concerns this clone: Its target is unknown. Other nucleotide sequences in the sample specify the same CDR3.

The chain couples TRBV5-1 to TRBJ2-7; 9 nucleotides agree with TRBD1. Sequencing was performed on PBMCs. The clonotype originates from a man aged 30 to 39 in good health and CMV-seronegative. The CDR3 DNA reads TGCGCCAGCAGCTTGGAAGGGACAGGGACCTACGAGCAGTACTTC. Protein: CASSLEGTGTYEQYF.